The 8 T cell receptor beta chains in this list originate from one sample, sequenced in a study of cytomegalovirus exposure and HLA in healthy donors (dated by TCRdb to about 2017). Receptors were amplified or captured by the immunoSEQ multiplex PCR assay. A mixture of 60 forward primers for TCR Vbeta segments and 13 reverse primers for TCR Jbeta segments was used in the multiplex PCR. TCRdb took this table from immuneACCESS and kept in-frame rearrangements with V and J called. Such tables lack part of the clones; where checked against another copy, unresolved V genes explain under half of the gap, and the rest is unexplained. The sample contains around 150,000 clones, around 74% of them found a single time. In total, the top ten clones hold roughly 1.9% of the sample. Sequenced material: PBMCs. These receptors came from a female donor in good health and CMV-seronegative.

The J gene is TRBJ2-3, the V gene TRBV29-1, with 8 bases identical to TRBD1. CDR1 is SQVTM, CDR2 ANQGSEA, per germline. V dropped 7 bases and J dropped 1; count of bases not matched to a gene: 7. The CDR3 has 14 residues. In nucleotides, the CDR3 is TGCAGCGCTAACAGGGGGACGGGCACAGATACGCAGTATTTT. It translates to CSANRGTGTDTQYF.

The CDR3 coding sequence is TGCGCCAGCAGCTTGGAGGGGACAGGTAATTCACCCCTCCACTTT. Protein sequence: CASSLEGTGNSPLHF. The chain is built from TRBV5-1 and TRBJ1-6; 8 nucleotides match TRBD1. Germline V gives CDR1 SGHRS, CDR2 YFSETQ. There are 15 residues in the CDR3. V dropped 0 bases and J dropped 6; count of bases not matched to a gene: 2.

CDR3 residues: CASSGPSDRGHEQFF. CDR3 DNA: TGTGCCAGCAGCGGACCCTCGGACAGGGGGCATGAGCAGTTCTTC. This chain links TRBV9 with TRBJ2-1; 11 nucleotides match TRBD1. CDR1 SGDLS and CDR2 YYNGEE come from the germline V gene. The ends lost 3 bases at V and 8 bases at J; junction bases unmatched: 7. The CDR3 is 15 residues long.

The gene calls are TRBV9 and TRBJ2-1, with 7 bases fitting TRBD2. V lost 2 bases to trimming and J lost 5 bases; unmatched junction nucleotides: 4. Germline V gene sequence: CDR1 SGDLS, CDR2 YYNGEE. CDR3 length: 14 amino acids. CDR3: CASSVWDYDNEQFF. CDR3 nucleotides: TGTGCCAGCAGCGTGTGGGACTATGACAATGAGCAGTTCTTC. Full variable domain (remainder filled in from reference TRBV9 and TRBJ2-1): DSGVTQTPKHLITATGQRVTLRCSPRSGDLSVYWYQQSLDQGLQFLIQYYNGEERAKGNILERFSAQQFPDLHSELNLSSLELGDSALYFCASSVWDYDNEQFFGPGTRLTVL.

V usage is TRBV30 and J usage is TRBJ2-2; 9 positions agree with TRBD2. The CDR3 is 15 residues long. The V gene's germline CDR1 is GTSNPN and CDR2 SVGIG (reference sequence). After removal of 0 bases from V and 6 bases from J, the junction contained 5 bases not matched to a gene. The CDR3 spells CAWSVERGASGELFF. CDR3 bases: TGTGCCTGGAGTGTAGAGCGGGGGGCATCCGGGGAGCTGTTTTTT.

CDR3 DNA: TGTGCCAGCAGCTTGGAGCGGACTAGCGGAAACACCGGGGAGCTGTTTTTT. The encoded protein is CASSLERTSGNTGELFF. V usage is TRBV5-6 and J usage is TRBJ2-2; the match to TRBD2 covers 10 bases. CDR1 is SGHDT and CDR2 is YYEEEE in the germline V gene. The CDR3 spans 17 residues. The V gene end was trimmed by 0 bases and the J gene end by 2 bases; junction bases not matched to a gene: 4.

As DNA, the CDR3 is TGTGCCAGTAGTGTCACAGGGGGCAACACTGAAGCTTTCTTT. Translation: CASSVTGGNTEAFF. The rearrangement links TRBV19 to TRBJ1-1; 9 bases align to TRBD1. The CDR3 runs 14 residues. V lost 5 bases, J lost 2 bases, and 3 bases stayed unmatched. From germline, CDR1 is LNHDA and CDR2 SQIVND (reference sequence).

The chain combines TRBV4-1 with TRBJ1-2; TRBD1 agrees at 7 bases. Germline V gene data show CDR1 as MGHRA and CDR2 as YSYEKL. The ends lost 4 bases at V and 2 bases at J; junction bases unmatched: 7. CDR3 length: 15 residues. Written as DNA, the CDR3 is TGCGCCAGCAGCCTACAAGGGGGCCCAAACTATGGCTACACCTTC. Its protein product is CASSLQGGPNYGYTF.